Sequencing of this T cell receptor (beta chain) was carried out in a study of T cells in Graves' hyperthyroidism and ophthalmopathy. Study-wide results and limits: Peripheral blood also featured most of the thyroid clonotypes expanded above 0.001.

The V gene's germline CDR1 is SGHRS and CDR2 YFSETQ. The V gene lost 7 bases and the J gene lost 2 bases, with 17 bases spanning the gap. The CDR3 consists of 15 residues. In the case of this clonotype: Its specificity is not known.

RNA transcripts provided the source from which TCR beta CDR3 regions were amplified. Initially, a first-round RT-PCR of the TCR CDR3 employed the HTBI primer set. TCRdb re-called the multiplex PCR reads through MiXCR, storing one row per CDR3 protein. The data hold about 400,000 distinct CDR3 sequences, with 20% to 25% observed a single time. The chain carries TRBV5-1 and TRBJ2-3; D gene ambiguous. Sequences were obtained from blood. This TCR was sampled from a man aged 50-60 years with Graves' hyperthyroidism. DNA of the CDR3: TGCGCCAGCCGTCCAAGACCCGGTTTCACAGATACGCAGTATTTT. Translating it yields CASRPRPGFTDTQYF.